The 25 T cell receptor beta chains listed next were all sequenced from one sample in a study of T cell responses to AZD1222 COVID-19 vaccine. Assay: immunoSEQ multiplex PCR; the TCRdb copy retains only in-frame clones and omits some. The sample contains about 140,000 clones, roughly 89% of which appear only once. The material was peripheral blood, obtained on day 0 of AZD1222 vaccination. The receptors stem from an adult in good health.

This clone was detected a few times. The chain uses TRBV7-8 and TRBJ2-3; D remains unclear. With 3 bases removed from V and 8 bases from J, the gap between germline ends came to 12 bases. The CDR3 is made up of 13 amino acids. The germline V gene encodes CDR1 SGHVS and CDR2 FQNEAQ. The CDR3, as DNA: TGTGCCAGCAGCTTGGATGGGGTCGGTACGCAGTATTTT. Its protein is CASSLDGVGTQYF.

This sequence joins TRBV28 and TRBJ1-2, with D maybe TRBD1 (6 bases). CDR3 length equals 14 residues. The ends were cut back, 7 bases at V and 4 bases at J, with 16 bases in the middle. Germline loops: CDR1 MDHEN, CDR2 SYDVKM. For the CDR3, the DNA is TGTGCCAGCACCATGGAGGGGGACATCTATGGCTACACCTTC. It translates to CASTMEGDIYGYTF.

The genes are TRBV6-1 and TRBJ1-2; TRBD1 matches 7 bases. The CDR3 is made up of 16 amino acids. Germline V gene sequence: CDR1 MNHNS, CDR2 SASEGT. V lost 1 base to trimming and J lost 7 bases; unmatched junction nucleotides: 12. CDR3 sequence reads: CASSEVWEGAIGGYTF. Written as DNA, the CDR3 is TGTGCCAGCAGTGAAGTTTGGGAGGGGGCAATCGGTGGCTACACCTTC.

V gene TRBV7-2 combines with J gene TRBJ2-5; D gene uncertain. Trimming removed 2 bases at V and 1 base at J, with 11 bases between. The germline gives CDR1 SGHTA, CDR2 FQGNSA. This CDR3 spans 15 amino acids. CDR3 amino acids: CASSLILSSQETQYF. The CDR3 coding sequence is TGTGCCAGCAGCTTAATCTTGAGCAGCCAAGAGACCCAGTACTTC.

J is TRBJ1-1 and V is TRBV4-2; no definite D call. Trimming shortened V by 0 bases and J by 4 bases, and 15 bases separated the two germline ends. The length of the CDR3 is 16 residues. Germline CDR1 reads LGHNA; CDR2 reads YNFKEQ. CDR3 residues: CASSQDIRAASTEAFF. As DNA, the CDR3 is TGTGCCAGCAGCCAAGATATTCGGGCGGCGAGCACTGAAGCTTTCTTT.

The count of this clone is one. This chain links TRBV24-1 with TRBJ2-2; the match to TRBD1 covers 8 bases. The CDR3 extends over 17 amino acids. V gave up 4 bases and J gave up 3 bases; unmatched junction bases: 9. The germline gives CDR1 KGHDR, CDR2 SFDVKD. CDR3 sequence reads: CATSETGGPSYTGELFF. The CDR3 DNA sequence: TGTGCCACCAGTGAAACAGGGGGACCCTCGTACACCGGGGAGCTGTTTTTT.

The chain couples TRBV12-3 or TRBV12-4 to TRBJ2-3, with D possibly being TRBD1 or TRBD2 (5 bases each). The V and J ends lost 11 bases and 1 base respectively, with 13 bases between them. This CDR3 has 13 amino acids. This CDR3 is CASRDLGTDTQYF. The CDR3 DNA sequence: TGTGCCTCCCGGGACCTCGGCACAGATACGCAGTATTTT.

The chain is built from TRBV6-1 and TRBJ1-5; TRBD1 might be the D (5 bases). The germline V gene encodes CDR1 MNHNS and CDR2 SASEGT. V was clipped by 2 bases and J by 2 bases, with 7 bases between them. This CDR3 is 14 amino acids long. The CDR3 DNA follows: TGTGCCAGCAGTGAACGCAGGGGCAATCAGCCCCAGCATTTT. Protein product: CASSERRGNQPQHF.

This clone was seen only once. J is TRBJ1-2 and V is TRBV29-1; 7 bases match TRBD1. This CDR3 spans 13 amino acids. Germline V gene data show CDR1 as SQVTM and CDR2 as ANQGSEA. Germline trimming cut 3 bases from V and 3 bases from J; bases unmatched to any gene: 4. The CDR3: CSVDGDRDYGYTF. CDR3 bases: TGCAGCGTTGATGGGGACAGAGACTATGGCTACACCTTC.

The chain combines TRBV6-4 with TRBJ1-5; unclear D gene. Trimming left V 4 bases short and J 9 bases short, with 16 bases between. This CDR3 has 14 residues. Per the germline V gene, CDR1 is MRHNA and CDR2 is SNTAGT. As DNA, the CDR3 is TGTGCCAGCAGTGGAGGACCGGGCATCCGGCCCCAGCATTTT. It translates to CASSGGPGIRPQHF.

V is TRBV11-2 and J is TRBJ2-1; D is unresolved. The CDR3 consists of 14 residues. V was cut by 7 bases and J by 1 base, with 11 bases left in between. The V gene's germline CDR1 is SGHAT and CDR2 FQNNGV. DNA of the CDR3: TGTGCCAGCACCCCCCAGTGGTCCTACAATGAGCAGTTCTTC. Its translation is CASTPQWSYNEQFF. Complete variable domain (other parts from reference TRBV11-2 and TRBJ2-1): EAGVAQSPRYKIIEKRQSVAFWCNPISGHATLYWYQQILGQGPKLLIQFQNNGVVDDSQLPKDRFSAERLKGVDSTLKIQPAKLEDSAVYLCASTPQWSYNEQFFGPGTRLTVL.

The rearrangement uses TRBV27 and TRBJ1-5; 7 bases map to TRBD1. With V trimmed by 5 bases and J by 5 bases, 12 bases remained unmatched. This CDR3 has 16 residues. Germline CDR1 and CDR2: MNHEY and SMNVEV (reference sequence). Written as DNA, the CDR3 is TGTGCCAGCAGTAACGACCCACAGGGGTACTATCAGCCCCAGCATTTT. It encodes CASSNDPQGYYQPQHF.

CDR3 in DNA: TGCGCCAGCAGCTTAGACCCTAGCAATCAGCCCCAGCATTTT. Its translation: CASSLDPSNQPQHF. The J gene is TRBJ1-5, the V gene TRBV5-1, with D unclear. V shed 2 bases and J shed 0 bases, with 6 bases lying between them. Germline loops: CDR1 SGHRS, CDR2 YFSETQ. The CDR3 is 14 amino acids.

J is TRBJ2-5 and V is TRBV5-4, with 9 positions matching TRBD1. V shed 1 base and J 5 bases; nucleotides not matched to a gene: 3. The CDR3 covers 14 residues. Germline V gene data show CDR1 as SGHNT and CDR2 as YYREEE (reference sequence). The CDR3 DNA follows: TGTGCCAGCAGCTTGACAGGGGGCTTGGAGACCCAGTACTTC. This translates into CASSLTGGLETQYF.

The chain uses TRBV6-6 and TRBJ2-7, with 7 bases identical to TRBD2. The CDR3 length is 14 residues. V gave up 2 bases and J gave up 3 bases; unmatched junction bases: 4. From germline, CDR1 is MNHNY and CDR2 SVGAGI (reference sequence). The CDR3 spells CASSYLGTNYEQYF. Written as DNA, the CDR3 is TGTGCCAGCAGTTACCTCGGGACTAACTACGAGCAGTACTTC.

The chain carries TRBV6-5 and TRBJ1-2; D unclear. Trimming took off 0 bases at V and 4 bases at J, with 12 bases between the two ends. The CDR3 covers 15 residues. Germline CDR1 and CDR2: MNHEY and SVGAGI. CDR3 bases: TGTGCCAGCAGTTACTCGATGACGCCCACCTATGGCTACACCTTC. As protein: CASSYSMTPTYGYTF.

V gene TRBV5-1 combines with J gene TRBJ1-3; no definite D call. Trimming removed 4 bases from V and 0 bases from J, with 14 bases in between. The CDR3 extends over 16 amino acids. Per the germline V gene, CDR1 is SGHRS and CDR2 is YFSETQ. This chain's CDR3 is CASSPSGLYSGNTIYF. Written as DNA, the CDR3 is TGCGCCAGCAGCCCTAGTGGGCTGTACTCTGGAAACACCATATATTTT.

This sequence joins TRBV5-6 and TRBJ2-7, with D maybe TRBD1 (6 bases). CDR1 and CDR2 from the germline V gene are SGHDT and YYEEEE. V was shortened by 2 bases and J by 2 bases, with 11 bases between the two germline ends. The CDR3 contains 14 residues. The CDR3 spells CASSLSGDTYEQYF. The CDR3 coding sequence is TGTGCCAGCAGCTTATCAGGGGACACCTACGAGCAGTACTTC. The full variable domain, completed using reference TRBV5-6 and TRBJ2-7, is DAGVTQSPTHLIKTRGQQVTLRCSPKSGHDTVSWYQQALGQGPQFIFQYYEEEERQRGNFPDRFSGHQFPNYSSELNVNALLLGDSALYLCASSLSGDTYEQYFGPGTRLTVT.

The chain employs TRBV2 and TRBJ2-7, with TRBD1 matching over 8 bases. The V gene end was trimmed by 4 bases and the J gene end by 7 bases; junction bases not matched to a gene: 3. Germline-derived CDR1 and CDR2 are SNHLY and FYNNEI. The CDR3 spans 12 residues. CDR3 region: CASSVDRDEQYF. As DNA, the CDR3 is TGTGCCAGCAGTGTGGACAGGGATGAGCAGTACTTC.

CDR3 amino acids: CASSQQDQPQHF. Here the CDR3 DNA reads TGTGCCAGCAGCCAGCAAGACCAGCCCCAGCATTTT. The chain couples TRBV27 to TRBJ1-5; D is unresolved. The V gene lost 6 bases and the J gene lost 7 bases, with 10 bases spanning the gap. Germline values: CDR1 MNHEY, CDR2 SMNVEV (reference sequence). The CDR3 loop spans 12 amino acids.

This clone was observed once. The chain recombines TRBV2 with TRBJ1-5, with TRBD1 as a possible D gene (6 bases). V shed 5 bases and J shed 3 bases, with 23 bases lying between them. Germline V gives CDR1 SNHLY, CDR2 FYNNEI. CDR3 size: 18 residues. This chain's CDR3 is CASSQRRQEMGDNQPQHF. As DNA, the CDR3 is TGTGCCAGCAGTCAACGCCGACAGGAGATGGGGGACAATCAGCCCCAGCATTTT.

This chain connects TRBV19 to TRBJ1-6; D ambiguous. The V end lost 2 bases, the J end lost 3 bases, and 8 bases lay between the germline ends. The CDR3 spans 15 residues. CDR1 is LNHDA and CDR2 is SQIVND in the germline V gene (reference sequence). CDR3 DNA: TGTGCCAGTAGTATAAGGGAGAACTATAATTCACCCCTCCACTTT. It yields the protein CASSIRENYNSPLHF.

This chain uses TRBV29-1 with TRBJ1-1; no reliable D call. Per the germline V gene, CDR1 is SQVTM and CDR2 is ANQGSEA. Deletions cut 5 bases from V and 0 bases from J, with 10 bases between. This CDR3 has 13 amino acids. The CDR3 region is CSVSGLMNTEAFF. DNA for the CDR3: TGCAGCGTTTCTGGACTGATGAACACTGAAGCTTTCTTT. The full variable domain, with the rest looked up from reference TRBV29-1 and TRBJ1-1, is SAVISQKPSRDICQRGTSLTIQCQVDSQVTMMFWYRQQPGQSLTLIATANQGSEATYESGFVIDKFPISRPNLTFSTLTVSNMSPEDSSIYLCSVSGLMNTEAFFGQGTRLTVV.

This sequence joins TRBV7-9 and TRBJ2-7, with 12 bases identical to TRBD2. The CDR3 extends over 16 amino acids. V shed 5 bases and J 2 bases; nucleotides not matched to a gene: 7. CDR1 and CDR2 (germline): SEHNR, FQNEAQ (reference sequence). This CDR3 reads CASSPGLAGSTYEQYF. As DNA, the CDR3 is TGTGCCAGCAGCCCAGGACTAGCGGGGAGTACCTACGAGCAGTACTTC.

The CDR3 protein is CASKGTDTDTQYF. CDR3 in DNA: TGTGCCAGTAAAGGGACAGACACAGATACGCAGTATTTT. The chain employs TRBV27 and TRBJ2-3; 7 bases align to TRBD1. Losses at the gene ends were 9 bases for V and 2 bases for J; bases not matched to a gene: 5. Germline assignment: CDR1 MNHEY and CDR2 SMNVEV (reference sequence). CDR3 length: 13 residues.